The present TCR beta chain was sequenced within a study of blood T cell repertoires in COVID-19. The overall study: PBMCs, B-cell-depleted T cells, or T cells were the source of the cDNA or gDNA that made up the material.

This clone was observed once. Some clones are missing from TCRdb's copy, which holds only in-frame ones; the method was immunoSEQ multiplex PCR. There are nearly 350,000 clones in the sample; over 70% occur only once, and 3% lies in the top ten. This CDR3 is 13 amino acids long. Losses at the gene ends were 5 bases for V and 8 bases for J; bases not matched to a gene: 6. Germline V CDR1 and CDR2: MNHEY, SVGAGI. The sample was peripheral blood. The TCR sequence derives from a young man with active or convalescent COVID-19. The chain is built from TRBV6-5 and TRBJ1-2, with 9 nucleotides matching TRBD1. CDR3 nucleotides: TGTGCCAGCAGTACCGGGACAGGGAGAGGCTACACCTTC. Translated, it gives CASSTGTGRGYTF.